The clone carrying this T cell receptor beta chain has ten or more counts. CDR3 and TCR beta VDJ profiling relied on a genomic DNA template. TCRdb re-derived calls from the reads in MiXCR, one entry per CDR3 protein. Of about 180,000 distinct CDR3 sequences in the sample, 45% to 50% were seen once. This sample stems from a study of CD8+CD57+ T cells in acquired aplastic anemia. CDR3 size: 16 residues. Trimming took 4 bases from V and 0 from J; bases not matched to a gene: 4. CDR1 and CDR2 (germline): KGHDR, SFDVKD. The TCR comes from a human donor in good health. The rearrangement uses TRBV24-1 and TRBJ2-1; 8 nucleotides align to TRBD2. The sequencing sample was made of sorted CD4+, CD8+, or CD8+CD57+ T cells (not recorded which) from PBMCs. The CDR3 protein is CATSDARGASYNEQFF. CDR3 in DNA: TGTGCCACCAGTGACGCGCGGGGGGCCTCCTACAATGAGCAGTTCTTC.